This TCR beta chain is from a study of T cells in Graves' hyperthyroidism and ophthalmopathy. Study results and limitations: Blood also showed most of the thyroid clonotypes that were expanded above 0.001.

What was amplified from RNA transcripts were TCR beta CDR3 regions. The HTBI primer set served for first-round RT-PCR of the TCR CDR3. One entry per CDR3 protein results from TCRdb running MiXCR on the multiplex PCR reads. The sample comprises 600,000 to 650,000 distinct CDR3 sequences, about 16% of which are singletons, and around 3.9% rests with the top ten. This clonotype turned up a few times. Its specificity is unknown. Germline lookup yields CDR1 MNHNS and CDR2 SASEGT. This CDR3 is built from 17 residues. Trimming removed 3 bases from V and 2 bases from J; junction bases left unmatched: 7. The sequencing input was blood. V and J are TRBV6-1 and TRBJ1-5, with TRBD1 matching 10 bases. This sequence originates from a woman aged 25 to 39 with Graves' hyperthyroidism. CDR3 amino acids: CASSEVLTGGGNQPQHF. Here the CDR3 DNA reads TGTGCCAGCAGTGAGGTACTGACAGGGGGCGGCAATCAGCCCCAGCATTTT.